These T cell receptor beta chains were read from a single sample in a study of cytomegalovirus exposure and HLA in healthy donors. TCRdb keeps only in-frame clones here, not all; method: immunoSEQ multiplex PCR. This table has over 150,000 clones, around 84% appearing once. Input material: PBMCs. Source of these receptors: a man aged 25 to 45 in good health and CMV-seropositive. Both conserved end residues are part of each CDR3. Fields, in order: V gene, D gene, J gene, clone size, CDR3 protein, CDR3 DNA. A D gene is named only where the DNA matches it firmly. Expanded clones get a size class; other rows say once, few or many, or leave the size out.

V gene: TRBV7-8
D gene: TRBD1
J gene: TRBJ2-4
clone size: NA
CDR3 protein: CASSLARGGILAKNIQYF
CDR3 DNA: TGTGCCAGCAGCTTAGCGAGAGGGGGCATACTGGCCAAAAACATTCAGTACTTC

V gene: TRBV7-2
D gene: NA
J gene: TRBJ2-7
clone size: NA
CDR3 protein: CASSLGWAGEQYF
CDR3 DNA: TGTGCCAGCAGCTTAGGTTGGGCAGGCGAGCAGTACTTC

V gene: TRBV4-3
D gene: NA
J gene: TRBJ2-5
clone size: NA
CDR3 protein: CASSQDEGVQETQYF
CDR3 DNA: TGCGCCAGCAGCCAGGATGAGGGAGTACAAGAGACCCAGTACTTC

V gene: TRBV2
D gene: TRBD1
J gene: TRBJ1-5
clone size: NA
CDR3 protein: CASSVRGQSQPQHF
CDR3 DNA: TGTGCCAGCAGTGTCAGGGGGCAGAGTCAGCCCCAGCATTTT

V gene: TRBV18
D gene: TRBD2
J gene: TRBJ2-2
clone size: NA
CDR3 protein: CASSPPLAGNTGELFF
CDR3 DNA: TGTGCCAGCTCACCCCCACTAGCGGGAAACACCGGGGAGCTGTTTTTT

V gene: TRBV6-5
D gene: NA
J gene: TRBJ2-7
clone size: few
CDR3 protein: CASKSDGSGSYEQYF
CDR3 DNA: TGTGCCAGCAAGTCGGATGGTAGCGGCTCCTACGAGCAGTACTTC

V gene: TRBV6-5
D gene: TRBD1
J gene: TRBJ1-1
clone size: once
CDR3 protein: CASSYGGQGGSEAFF
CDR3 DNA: TGTGCCAGCAGTTACGGCGGACAGGGAGGGAGTGAAGCTTTCTTT

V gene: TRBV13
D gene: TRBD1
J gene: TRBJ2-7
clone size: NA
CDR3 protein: CASSLPGQPTIQYF
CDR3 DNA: TGTGCCAGCAGCCTACCGGGACAGCCAACTATTCAGTACTTC

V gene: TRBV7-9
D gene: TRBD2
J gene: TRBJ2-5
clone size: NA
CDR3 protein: CASSTGLAGGLKETQYF
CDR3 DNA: TGTGCCAGCAGCACCGGACTAGCGGGAGGTTTAAAAGAGACCCAGTACTTC

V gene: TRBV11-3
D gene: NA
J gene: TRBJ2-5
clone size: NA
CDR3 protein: CASSSGWTVQNPRETQYF
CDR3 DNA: TGTGCCAGCAGCTCCGGATGGACTGTCCAAAACCCCAGAGAGACCCAGTACTTC

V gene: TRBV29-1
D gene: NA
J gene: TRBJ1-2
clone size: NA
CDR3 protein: CSGGGSANYGYTF
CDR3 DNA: TGCAGCGGCGGGGGGTCTGCTAACTATGGCTACACCTTC

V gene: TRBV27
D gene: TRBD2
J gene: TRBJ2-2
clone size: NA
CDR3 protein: CASSFGGRLAGELFF
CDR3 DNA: TGTGCCAGCAGTTTTGGCGGGAGGCTTGCCGGGGAGCTGTTTTTT

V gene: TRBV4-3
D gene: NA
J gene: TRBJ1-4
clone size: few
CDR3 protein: CASSQTRFQTNEKLFF
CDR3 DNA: TGCGCCAGCAGCCAAACTAGATTCCAGACTAATGAAAAACTGTTTTTT

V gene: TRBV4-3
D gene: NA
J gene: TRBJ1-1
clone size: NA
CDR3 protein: CASSQQQGIGAFF
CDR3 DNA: TGCGCCAGCAGCCAACAACAGGGTATAGGAGCTTTCTTT

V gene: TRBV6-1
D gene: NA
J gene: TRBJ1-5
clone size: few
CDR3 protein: CATDSTYSNQPQHF
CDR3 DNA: TGTGCCACGGACAGCACTTATAGCAATCAGCCCCAGCATTTT

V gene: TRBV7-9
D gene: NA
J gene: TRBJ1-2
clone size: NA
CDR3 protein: CASSSSGFPYGYTF
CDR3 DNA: TGTGCCAGCAGTTCCTCAGGGTTCCCCTATGGCTACACCTTC

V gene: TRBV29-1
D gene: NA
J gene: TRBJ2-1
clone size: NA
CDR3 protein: CSVRGHNNEQFF
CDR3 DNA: TGCAGCGTTCGGGGACACAACAATGAGCAGTTCTTC

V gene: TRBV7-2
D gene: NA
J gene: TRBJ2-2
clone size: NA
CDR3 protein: CASSLLRGANGELFF
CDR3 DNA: TGTGCCAGCAGCTTACTCCGGGGGGCGAACGGGGAGCTGTTTTTT

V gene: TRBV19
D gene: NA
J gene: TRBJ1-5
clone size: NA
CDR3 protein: CASSVGQSNQPQHF
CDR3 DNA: TGTGCCAGTAGTGTAGGGCAGAGCAATCAGCCCCAGCATTTT

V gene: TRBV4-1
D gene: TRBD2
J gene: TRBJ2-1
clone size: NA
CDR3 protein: CASSRAGGPREQFF
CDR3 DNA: TGCGCCAGCAGCCGAGCGGGAGGGCCTCGGGAGCAGTTCTTC

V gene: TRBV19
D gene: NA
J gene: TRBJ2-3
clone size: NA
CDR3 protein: CASSLGTLATDTQYF
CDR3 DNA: TGTGCCAGTAGTCTTGGGACTTTGGCCACAGATACGCAGTATTTT

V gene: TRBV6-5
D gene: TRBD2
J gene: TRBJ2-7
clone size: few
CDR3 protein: CASSLFSGGPGEQYF
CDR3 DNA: TGTGCCAGCAGTTTGTTCAGCGGGGGACCGGGGGAGCAGTACTTC

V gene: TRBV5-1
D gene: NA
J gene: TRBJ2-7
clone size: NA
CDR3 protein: CASSNQGAEQYF
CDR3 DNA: TGCGCCAGCAGTAATCAGGGTGCCGAGCAGTACTTC

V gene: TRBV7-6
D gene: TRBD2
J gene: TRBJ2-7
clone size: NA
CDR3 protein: CASSKGLAGVDEQYF
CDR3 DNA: TGTGCCAGCTCTAAGGGACTAGCGGGAGTGGACGAGCAGTACTTC

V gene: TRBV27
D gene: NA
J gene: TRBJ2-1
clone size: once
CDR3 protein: CASTEPGLFNEQFF
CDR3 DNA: TGTGCCAGCACCGAACCGGGACTTTTCAATGAGCAGTTCTTC

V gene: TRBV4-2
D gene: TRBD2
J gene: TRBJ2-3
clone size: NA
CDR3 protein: CASSQDLLAGGRGADTQYF
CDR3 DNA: TGTGCCAGCAGCCAAGACCTCCTAGCGGGAGGGCGGGGTGCAGATACGCAGTATTTT

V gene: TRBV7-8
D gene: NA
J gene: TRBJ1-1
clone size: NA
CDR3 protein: CASSLDPGINTEAFF
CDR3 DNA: TGTGCCAGCAGCTTAGATCCAGGGATAAACACTGAAGCTTTCTTT

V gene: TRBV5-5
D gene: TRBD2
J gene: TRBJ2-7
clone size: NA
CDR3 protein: CASSYEGDYSYEQYF
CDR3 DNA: TGTGCCAGCAGCTATGAAGGGGACTACTCCTACGAGCAGTACTTC

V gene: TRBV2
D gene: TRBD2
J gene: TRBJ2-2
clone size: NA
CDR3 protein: CASSGTGTRSSGELFF
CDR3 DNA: TGTGCCAGCAGTGGTACCGGGACTAGAAGTTCCGGGGAGCTGTTTTTT

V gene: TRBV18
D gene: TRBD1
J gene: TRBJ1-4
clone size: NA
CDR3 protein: CASSPVTGSGEKLFF
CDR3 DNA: TGTGCCAGCTCACCCGTGACAGGGTCGGGCGAAAAACTGTTTTTT

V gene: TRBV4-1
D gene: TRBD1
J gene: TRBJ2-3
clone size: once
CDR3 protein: CASSPSKGKQGGTDTQYF
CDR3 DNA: TGCGCCAGCAGCCCCTCAAAGGGGAAACAGGGGGGCACAGATACGCAGTATTTT

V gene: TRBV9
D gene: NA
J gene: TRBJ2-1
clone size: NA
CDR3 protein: CASSRRDTVYNEQFF
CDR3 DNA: TGTGCCAGCAGTCGGCGGGATACCGTCTACAATGAGCAGTTCTTC

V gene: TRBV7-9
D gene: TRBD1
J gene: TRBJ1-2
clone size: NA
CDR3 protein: CASGTGVEGYTF
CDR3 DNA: TGTGCCAGCGGGACAGGGGTGGAAGGCTACACCTTC

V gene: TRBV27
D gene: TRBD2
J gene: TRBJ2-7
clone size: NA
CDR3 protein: CASSQRTTGLASYEQYF
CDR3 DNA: TGTGCCAGCAGTCAAAGAACGACGGGACTAGCCTCCTACGAGCAGTACTTC

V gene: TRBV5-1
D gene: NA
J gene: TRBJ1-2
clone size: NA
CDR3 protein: CASSLSRGNYGYTF
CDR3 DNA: TGCGCCAGCAGCTTGTCACGGGGAAACTATGGCTACACCTTC

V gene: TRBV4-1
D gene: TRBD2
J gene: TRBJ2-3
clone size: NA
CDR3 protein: CASSQDRASGTRDTQYF
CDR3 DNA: TGCGCCAGCAGCCAAGACAGAGCTAGCGGGACAAGAGATACGCAGTATTTT

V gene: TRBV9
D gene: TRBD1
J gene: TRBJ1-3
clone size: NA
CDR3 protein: CASSPGTGGGNTIYF
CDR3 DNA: TGTGCCAGCAGCCCCGGGACAGGGGGCGGAAACACCATATATTTT

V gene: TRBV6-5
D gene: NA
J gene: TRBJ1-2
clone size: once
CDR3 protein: CASSSTGLGFYGYTF
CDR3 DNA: TGTGCCAGCAGTTCTACAGGGTTAGGATTCTATGGCTACACCTTC

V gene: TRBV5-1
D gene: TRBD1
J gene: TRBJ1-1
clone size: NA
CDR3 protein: CASSFRDRGYEAFF
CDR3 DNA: TGCGCCAGCAGCTTCCGGGACAGGGGATATGAAGCTTTCTTT

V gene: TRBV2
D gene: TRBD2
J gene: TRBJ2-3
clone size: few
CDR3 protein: CATLMGLAGTTDTQYF
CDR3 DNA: TGTGCCACACTGATGGGACTAGCGGGAACCACAGATACGCAGTATTTT

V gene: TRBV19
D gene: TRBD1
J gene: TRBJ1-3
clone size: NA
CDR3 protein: CASSGTGGYTIYF
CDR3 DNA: TGTGCCAGTAGTGGGACAGGGGGATACACCATATATTTT

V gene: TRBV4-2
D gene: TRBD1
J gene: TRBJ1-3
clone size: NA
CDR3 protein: CASSQDAGGVGNTIYF
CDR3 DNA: TGTGCCAGCAGCCAAGATGCAGGGGGAGTCGGAAACACCATATATTTT

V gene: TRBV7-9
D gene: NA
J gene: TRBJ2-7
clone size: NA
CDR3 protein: CSSSPHSYEQYF
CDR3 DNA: TGTTCCAGCAGCCCCCACTCCTACGAGCAGTACTTC

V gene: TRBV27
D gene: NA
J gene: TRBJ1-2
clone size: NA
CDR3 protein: CASSLNRDIGNGYTF
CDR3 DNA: TGTGCCAGCAGTTTGAACCGGGACATCGGGAATGGCTACACCTTC

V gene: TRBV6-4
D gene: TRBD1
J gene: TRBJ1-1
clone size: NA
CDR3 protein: CASTNNRDRGTEAFF
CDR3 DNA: TGTGCCAGCACCAACAACCGGGACAGGGGCACTGAAGCTTTCTTT

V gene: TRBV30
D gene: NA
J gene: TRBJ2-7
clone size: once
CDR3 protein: CAWSVLTVEQYF
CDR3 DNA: TGTGCCTGGAGTGTACTAACGGTTGAGCAGTACTTC

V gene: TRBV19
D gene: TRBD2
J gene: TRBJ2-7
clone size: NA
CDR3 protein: CASSTTAGGPYEQYF
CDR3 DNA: TGTGCCAGTAGTACCACAGCGGGAGGGCCTTACGAGCAGTACTTC

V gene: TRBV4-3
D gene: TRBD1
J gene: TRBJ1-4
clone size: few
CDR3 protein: CASSQGRNQGGEKLFF
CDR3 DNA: TGCGCCAGCAGCCAAGGGAGGAATCAGGGGGGTGAAAAACTGTTTTTT

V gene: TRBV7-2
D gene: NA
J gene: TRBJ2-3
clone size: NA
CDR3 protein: CASSPRPGTDTQYF
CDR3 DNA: TGTGCCAGCAGCCCTCGTCCAGGGACAGATACGCAGTATTTT

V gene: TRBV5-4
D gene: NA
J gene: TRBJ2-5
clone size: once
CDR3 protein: CASSVGGQETQYF
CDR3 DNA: TGTGCCAGCAGCGTAGGGGGCCAAGAGACCCAGTACTTC

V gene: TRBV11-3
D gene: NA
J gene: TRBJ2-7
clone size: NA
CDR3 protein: CASSLDVDSRGLYYEQYF
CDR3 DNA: TGTGCCAGCAGCTTAGACGTCGACAGTAGAGGCCTTTACTACGAGCAGTACTTC

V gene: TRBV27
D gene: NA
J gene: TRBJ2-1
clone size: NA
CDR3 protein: CASSPIPINEQFF
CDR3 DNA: TGTGCCAGCAGCCCAATTCCAATCAATGAGCAGTTCTTC

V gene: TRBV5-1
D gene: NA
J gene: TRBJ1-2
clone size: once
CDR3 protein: CASSSSQGHYGYTF
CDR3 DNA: TGCGCCAGCAGCTCTTCACAGGGCCACTATGGCTACACCTTC

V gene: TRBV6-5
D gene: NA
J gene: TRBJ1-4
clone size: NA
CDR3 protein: CASSFQGLANEKLFF
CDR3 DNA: TGTGCCAGCAGTTTCCAGGGTTTAGCTAATGAAAAACTGTTTTTT

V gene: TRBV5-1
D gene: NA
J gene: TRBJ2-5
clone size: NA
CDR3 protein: CASSSRQGETQYF
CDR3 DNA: TGCGCCAGCAGCTCGAGGCAGGGAGAGACCCAGTACTTC

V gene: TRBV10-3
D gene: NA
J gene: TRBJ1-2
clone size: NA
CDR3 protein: CAISERGYGYTF
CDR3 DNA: TGTGCCATCAGTGAAAGAGGGTATGGCTACACCTTC

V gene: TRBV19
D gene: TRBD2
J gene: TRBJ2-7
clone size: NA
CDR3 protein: CASSSDLAGSDEQYF
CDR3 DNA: TGTGCCAGTAGTTCCGATCTAGCGGGATCGGACGAGCAGTACTTC

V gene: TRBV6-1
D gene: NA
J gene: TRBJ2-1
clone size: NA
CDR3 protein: CASRLLNEQFF
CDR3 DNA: TGTGCCAGCCGGTTGCTCAATGAGCAGTTCTTC

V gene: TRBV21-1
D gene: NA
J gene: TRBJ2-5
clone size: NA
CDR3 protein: CASSKEPIGEETQYF
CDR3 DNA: TGTGCCAGCAGCAAAGAACCTATCGGGGAAGAGACCCAGTACTTC